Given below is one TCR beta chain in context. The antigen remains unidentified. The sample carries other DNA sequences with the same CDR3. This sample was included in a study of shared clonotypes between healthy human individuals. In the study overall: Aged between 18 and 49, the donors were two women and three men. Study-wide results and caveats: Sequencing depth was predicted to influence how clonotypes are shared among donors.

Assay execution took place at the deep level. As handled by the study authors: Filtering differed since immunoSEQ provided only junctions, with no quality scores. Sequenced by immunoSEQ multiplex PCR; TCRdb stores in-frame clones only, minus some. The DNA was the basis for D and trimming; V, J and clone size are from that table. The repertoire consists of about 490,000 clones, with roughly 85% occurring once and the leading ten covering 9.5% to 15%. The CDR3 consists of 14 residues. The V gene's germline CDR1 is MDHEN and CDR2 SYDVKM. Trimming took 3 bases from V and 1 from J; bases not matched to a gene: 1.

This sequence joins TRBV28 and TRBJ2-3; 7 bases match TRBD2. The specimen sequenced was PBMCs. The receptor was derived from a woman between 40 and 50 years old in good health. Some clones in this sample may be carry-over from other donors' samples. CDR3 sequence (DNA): TGTGCCAGCAGTTTCAGCGGGGGCACAGATACGCAGTATTTT. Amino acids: CASSFSGGTDTQYF. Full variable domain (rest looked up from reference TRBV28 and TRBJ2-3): DVKVTQSSRYLVKRTGEKVFLECVQDMDHENMFWYRQDPGLGLRLIYFSYDVKMKEKGDIPEGYSVSREKKERFSLILESASTNQTSMYLCASSFSGGTDTQYFGPGTRLTVL.